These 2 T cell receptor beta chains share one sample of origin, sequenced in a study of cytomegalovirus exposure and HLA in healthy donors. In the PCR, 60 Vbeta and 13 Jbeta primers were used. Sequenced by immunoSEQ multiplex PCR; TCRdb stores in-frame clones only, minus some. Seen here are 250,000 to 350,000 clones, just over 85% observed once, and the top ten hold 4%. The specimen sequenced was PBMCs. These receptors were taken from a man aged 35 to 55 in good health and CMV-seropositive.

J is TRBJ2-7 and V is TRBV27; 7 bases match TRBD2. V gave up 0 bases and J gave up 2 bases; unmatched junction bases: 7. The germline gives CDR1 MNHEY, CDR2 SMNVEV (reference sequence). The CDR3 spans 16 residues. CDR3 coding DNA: TGTGCCAGCAGTTTATCAGCGGGACTAAAGACCTACGAGCAGTACTTC. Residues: CASSLSAGLKTYEQYF.

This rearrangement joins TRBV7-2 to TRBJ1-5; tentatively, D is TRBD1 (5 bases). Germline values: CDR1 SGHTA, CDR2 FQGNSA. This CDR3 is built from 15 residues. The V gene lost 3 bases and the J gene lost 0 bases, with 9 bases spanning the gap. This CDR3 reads CASSLSGHSNQPQHF. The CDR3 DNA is TGTGCCAGCAGCTTGTCAGGGCATAGCAATCAGCCCCAGCATTTT.